This note documents a single T cell receptor (beta chain) sequence. The data stem from a study of PD-L1 blockade in urothelial cancer. About the study: Between 0 and 3 chemotherapy regimens preceded treatment for each patient.

The V and J ends lost 6 bases and 1 base respectively, with 7 bases between them. The CDR3 runs 12 residues. CDR1 is SNHLY and CDR2 is FYNNEI in the germline V gene. Sequencing was performed with immunoSEQ multiplex PCR; in TCRdb, only in-frame clones are kept and a portion is missing. The sample has under 100,000 clones, almost 90% seen once; the top ten hold 1.5% to 2%. As for time point: pretreatment peripheral blood. Patients had urothelial carcinoma that was locally advanced or metastatic. Source: PBMCs, taken around atezolizumab (anti-PD-L1) treatment. The chain combines TRBV2 with TRBJ2-7; D is possibly TRBD1 (5 bases). The clonotype comes from a man aged 60-69 years with urothelial cancer. As DNA, the CDR3 is TGTGCCAGCAGAGACAGATCCTACGAGCAGTACTTC. As protein: CASRDRSYEQYF.